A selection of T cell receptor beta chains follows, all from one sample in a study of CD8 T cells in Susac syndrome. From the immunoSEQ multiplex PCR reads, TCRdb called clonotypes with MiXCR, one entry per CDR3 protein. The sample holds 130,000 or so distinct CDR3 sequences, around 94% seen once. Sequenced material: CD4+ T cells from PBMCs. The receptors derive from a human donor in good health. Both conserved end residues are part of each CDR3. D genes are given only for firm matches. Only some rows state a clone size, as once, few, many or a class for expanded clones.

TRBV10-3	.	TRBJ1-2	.	TGTGCCATCAGTGAGAATAGGGACTATGGCTACACCTTC	CAISENRDYGYTF
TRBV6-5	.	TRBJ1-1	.	TGTGCCAGCAGAGAGGGCTGGGGAGTGAACACTGAAGCTTTCTTT	CASREGWGVNTEAFF
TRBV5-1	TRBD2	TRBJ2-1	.	TGCGCCAGCAGCGGGGCTAGCGGGAGAATCGATGAGCAGTTCTTC	CASSGASGRIDEQFF
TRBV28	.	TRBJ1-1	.	TGTGCCAGCAGTTCATCAGGGGAGGGGGGGGCTGAAGCTTTCTTT	CASSSSGEGGAEAFF
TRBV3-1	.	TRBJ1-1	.	TGTGCCACCCGGGGGAACACTGAAGCTTTCTTT	CATRGNTEAFF
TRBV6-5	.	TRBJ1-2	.	TGTGCCAGCAGTTCCGGTCGGAGCTATGGCTACACCTTC	CASSSGRSYGYTF
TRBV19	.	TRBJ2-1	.	TGTGCCACCGAACGAAATAGCGGTGGAACCTACAATGAGCAGTTCTTC	CATERNSGGTYNEQFF
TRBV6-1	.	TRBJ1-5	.	TGTGCCAGCAGTGAACAGGGTAAGCAGCCCCAGCATTTT	CASSEQGKQPQHF
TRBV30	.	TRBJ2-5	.	TGTGCCTGGAGTAGGCCGGGAGTGGTAGGGGAGACCCAGTACTTC	CAWSRPGVVGETQYF
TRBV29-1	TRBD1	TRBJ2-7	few	TGCAGCGTTGAAGCCGGAGGGGGACAGGGATTAAAGGAGCAGTACTTC	CSVEAGGGQGLKEQYF
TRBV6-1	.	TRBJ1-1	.	TGTGCCAGCAGCCTCGGTGCGCTTGGGAACACTGAAGCTTTCTTT	CASSLGALGNTEAFF
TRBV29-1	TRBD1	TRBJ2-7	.	TGCAGCGCAAGCCGGGACAGTGCCTACGAGCAGTACTTC	CSASRDSAYEQYF
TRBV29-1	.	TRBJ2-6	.	TGCAGCGCCCTAGGGTCTGGGGCCAACGTCCTGACTTTC	CSALGSGANVLTF
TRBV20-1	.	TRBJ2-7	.	TGCAGTGCTAGCGGGGTCAACTCCTACGAGCAGTACTTC	CSASGVNSYEQYF
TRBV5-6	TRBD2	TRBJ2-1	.	TGTGCCAGCAGTTTAGCGGGAGGGCACCTCTACAATGAGCAGTTCTTC	CASSLAGGHLYNEQFF
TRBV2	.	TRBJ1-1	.	TGTGCCAGCAGTGTAGGGTTCGCCTCAATGAACACTGAAGCTTTCTTT	CASSVGFASMNTEAFF
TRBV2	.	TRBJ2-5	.	TGTGCCAGCCAGCTAGAGGGACTTTCAGGAGAGACCCAGTACTTC	CASQLEGLSGETQYF
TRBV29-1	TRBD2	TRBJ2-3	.	TGCAGCGTTTTAGCGGGGACCCACCTTAGCACAGATACGCAGTATTTT	CSVLAGTHLSTDTQYF
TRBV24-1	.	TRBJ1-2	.	TGTGCCACCAGTGAAACCCGGGACGGCGCTAACTATGGCTACACCTTC	CATSETRDGANYGYTF
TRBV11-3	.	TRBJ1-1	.	TGTGCCAGCAGCTTCTCACACCTGAACACTGAAGCTTTCTTT	CASSFSHLNTEAFF
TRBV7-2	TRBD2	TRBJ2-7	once	TGTGCCAGCAGCTCGGCGGGGACTACACCCTACGAGCAGTACTTC	CASSSAGTTPYEQYF
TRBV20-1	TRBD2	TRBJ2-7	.	TGCAGTGCGGGTAGCGGGGCTGGCTACGAGCAGTACTTC	CSAGSGAGYEQYF
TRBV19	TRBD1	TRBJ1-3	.	TGTGCCAGTAGTATCGGGACAGGGATTGGAAACACCATATATTTT	CASSIGTGIGNTIYF
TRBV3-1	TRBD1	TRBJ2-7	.	TGTGCCAGCAGCCAAGGAGGGGGACAGGGGGCCTACGAGCAGTACTTC	CASSQGGGQGAYEQYF
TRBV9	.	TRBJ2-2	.	TGTGCCAGCAGCGTGGGGTCCTCAGGGAACACCGGGGAGCTGTTTTTT	CASSVGSSGNTGELFF
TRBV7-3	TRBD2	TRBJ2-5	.	TGTGCCAGCAGCCCGAATGCTAGCGGGAGAGAGACCCAGTACTTC	CASSPNASGRETQYF
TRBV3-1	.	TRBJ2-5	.	TGTGCCAGCAGCCAAGTAGGGGTGGAAGAGACCCAGTACTTC	CASSQVGVEETQYF
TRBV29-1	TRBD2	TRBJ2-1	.	TGCAGCGTCCTCACTAGCGGGAGAATAGACCTGAGCTCCTACAATGAGCAGTTCTTC	CSVLTSGRIDLSSYNEQFF
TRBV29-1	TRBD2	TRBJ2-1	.	TGCAGCGTTGAAGATCCCTCGGGATTCGCGGGAGCCGGTGAGCAGTTCTTC	CSVEDPSGFAGAGEQFF